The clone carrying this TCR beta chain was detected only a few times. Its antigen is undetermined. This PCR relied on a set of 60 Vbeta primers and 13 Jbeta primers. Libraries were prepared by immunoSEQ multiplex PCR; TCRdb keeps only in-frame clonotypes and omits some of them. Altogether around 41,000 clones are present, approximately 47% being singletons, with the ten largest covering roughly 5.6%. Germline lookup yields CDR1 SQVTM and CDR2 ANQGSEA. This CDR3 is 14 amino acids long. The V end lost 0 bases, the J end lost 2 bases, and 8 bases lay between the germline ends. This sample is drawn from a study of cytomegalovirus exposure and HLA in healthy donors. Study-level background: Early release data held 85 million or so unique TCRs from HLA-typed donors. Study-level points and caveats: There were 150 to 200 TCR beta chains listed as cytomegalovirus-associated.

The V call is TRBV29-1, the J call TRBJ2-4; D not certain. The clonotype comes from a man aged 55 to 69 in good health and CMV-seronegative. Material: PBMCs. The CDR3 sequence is CSVEDQATKNIQYF. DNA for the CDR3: TGCAGCGTTGAAGATCAAGCGACCAAAAACATTCAGTACTTC.